The T cell receptor beta chain under discussion was sequenced for a study of cytomegalovirus exposure and HLA in healthy donors. Study findings and constraints: TCR beta chains numbering 164 were designated cytomegalovirus-associated. Researchers reported that three CMV-associated chains were confirmed in vitro as CMV antigen-specific. Subsequent analysis of the approximately 130 validation repertoires found a tendency for first-cohort TCR clusters to co-occur. For cytomegalovirus status, the classifier reportedly gave diagnoses with high specificity and sensitivity.

The CDR3 spans 14 residues. The junction had 5 bases not matched to a gene; V was cut back by 4 bases and J by 4 bases. Germline lookup yields CDR1 SGHRS and CDR2 YFSETQ. Turning to this clone: The antigen is undetermined.

Libraries were prepared by immunoSEQ multiplex PCR; TCRdb keeps only in-frame clonotypes and omits some of them. The data hold 150,000 to 250,000 clones, with approximately 78% observed a single time. Sequenced sample: PBMCs. The V call is TRBV5-1, the J call TRBJ1-5; 7 positions match TRBD1. The sequence was collected from a woman aged 25 to 39 in good health and CMV-seronegative. CDR3 coding DNA: TGCGCCAGCAGCCTGGGACAGAGTAATCAGCCCCAGCATTTT. This sequence encodes CASSLGQSNQPQHF. The full variable domain, in which reference TRBV5-1 and TRBJ1-5 provide the parts outside the CDR3, is KAGVTQTPRYLIKTRGQQVTLSCSPISGHRSVSWYQQTPGQGLQFLFEYFSETQRNKGNFPGRFSGRQFSNSRSEMNVSTLELGDSALYLCASSLGQSNQPQHFGDGTRLSIL.